The 14 T cell receptor beta chains listed next were all sequenced from one sample in a study of T cells in Graves' hyperthyroidism and ophthalmopathy. Amplified regions were TCR beta CDR3 sequences from RNA transcripts. The HTBI primer set was used in a first-round RT-PCR of the TCR CDR3. TCRdb redid the calling of the multiplex PCR reads with MiXCR, one entry per CDR3 protein. The sample shows some 200,000 distinct CDR3 sequences, approximately 17% of them seen only once. The specimen was blood. The receptors shown here come from a man between 45 and 60 years old with Graves' hyperthyroidism.

This clonotype has at least ten counts. This chain joins TRBV7-2 and TRBJ2-7; maybe TRBD1 (5 bases). Between the trimmed V and J ends, which lost 4 bases and 7 bases, there was a span of 17 bases. The CDR3 length is 14 residues. Germline V CDR1 and CDR2: SGHTA, FQGNSA. This CDR3 is CASSSATQGGEQYF. CDR3 coding DNA: TGTGCCAGCAGCTCCGCGACCCAGGGTGGTGAGCAGTACTTC.

This clonotype was counted only a few times. The chain links TRBV5-1 to TRBJ2-2; 7 nucleotides match TRBD2. V lost 3 bases to trimming and J lost 0 bases; unmatched junction nucleotides: 2. This CDR3 has 15 amino acids. Germline values: CDR1 SGHRS, CDR2 YFSETQ. The CDR3 DNA sequence: TGCGCCAGCAGCTGGGACTACCCGAACACCGGGGAGCTGTTTTTT. Its protein is CASSWDYPNTGELFF.

This clonotype was counted ten times or more. This sequence joins TRBV2 and TRBJ2-7; 10 bases match TRBD2. J was trimmed by 4 bases and V by 8 bases; bases with no gene match: 8. Per the germline V gene, CDR1 is SNHLY and CDR2 is FYNNEI. CDR3 length equals 14 residues. CDR3 region: CASSPGLARYEQYF. As DNA, the CDR3 is TGTGCCAGCTCCCCGGGACTAGCGAGGTACGAGCAGTACTTC.

The rearrangement links TRBV7-8 to TRBJ2-7; possible D gene TRBD1, 6 bases. V was pared by 1 base and J by 2 bases, with 12 bases between. The germline V gene encodes CDR1 SGHVS and CDR2 FQNEAQ. CDR3 size: 15 residues. Written as DNA, the CDR3 is TGTGCCAGCAGCTTAGTCAGGGGCACAACCTACGAGCAGTACTTC. Protein product: CASSLVRGTTYEQYF. Supplemented by reference TRBV7-8 and TRBJ2-7, the full variable domain reads GAGVSQSPRYKVAKRGQDVALRCDPISGHVSLFWYQQALGQGPEFLTYFQNEAQLDKSGLPSDRFFAERPEGSVSTLKIQRTQQEDSAVYLCASSLVRGTTYEQYFGPGTRLTVT.

This clonotype showed up many times. V gene TRBV3-1 combines with J gene TRBJ2-1, with 10 bases that match TRBD2. The CDR3 is 16 residues long. CDR1 and CDR2 from the germline V gene are LGHDT and YNNKEL (reference sequence). V shed 0 bases and J 13 bases; nucleotides not matched to a gene: 12. CDR3 region: CASSQEALAGTWGQFF. For the CDR3, the DNA is TGTGCCAGCAGCCAAGAAGCACTAGCGGGAACTTGGGGACAGTTCTTC.

In this sample, this clonotype turned up many times. J is TRBJ2-7 and V is TRBV7-2; D uncertain. Germline loops: CDR1 SGHTA, CDR2 FQGNSA. Trimming removed 5 bases at V and 2 bases at J, with 13 bases between. The CDR3 totals 14 residues. The CDR3 DNA follows: TGTGCCAGCAGCAGACCCCCGCCAGCCTACGAGCAGTACTTC. Translated, it gives CASSRPPPAYEQYF.

There are many counts of this clonotype. The J gene is TRBJ2-1, the V gene TRBV5-1; TRBD2 matches 15 bases. Germline trimming cut 3 bases from V and 8 bases from J; bases unmatched to any gene: 9. Per the germline V gene, CDR1 is SGHRS and CDR2 is YFSETQ. This CDR3 region has 17 residues. The CDR3 is CASSWGLAGGPGDEQFF. For the CDR3, the DNA is TGCGCCAGCAGCTGGGGACTAGCGGGAGGCCCGGGGGATGAGCAGTTCTTC.

At least ten counts were recorded for this clonotype. The J gene is TRBJ2-3, the V gene TRBV28, with D unclear. V shed 6 bases and J shed 3 bases, with 7 bases lying between them. CDR1 is MDHEN, CDR2 SYDVKM, per germline. The CDR3 extends over 12 amino acids. The CDR3 loop is CASSSHTDTQYF. As DNA, the CDR3 is TGTGCCAGCAGCTCGCATACAGATACGCAGTATTTT.

This clonotype was recorded many times. This clone may be a read error of a much larger clone one base away. The genes are TRBV28 and TRBJ2-1; 8 bases line up with TRBD2. This CDR3 is built from 19 residues. The V and J ends lost 4 bases and 10 bases, in that order; junction bases with no gene match: 24. Germline CDR1 reads MDHEN; CDR2 reads SYDVKM. The chain's CDR3 is CASSYPRGLVGGPRREQFF. The CDR3 DNA follows: TGTGCCAGCAGTTACCCCAGGGGACTAGTGGGAGGGCCGAGGAGAGAGCAGTTCTTC.

This clonotype was counted only a few times. The genes are TRBV11-3 and TRBJ2-5; tentative D call: TRBD1 (5 bases). This CDR3 comprises 15 residues. Germline V gives CDR1 SGHNT, CDR2 YENEEA. Trimming stripped 3 bases from V and 4 bases from J, with 15 bases between. This CDR3 reads CASSFRQRSTETQYF. The CDR3 bases are TGTGCCAGCAGCTTCCGACAGCGATCGACAGAGACCCAGTACTTC.

The rearrangement joins TRBV5-6 to TRBJ1-4, with 8 bases fitting TRBD1. Trimming removed 4 bases from V and 5 bases from J; junction bases left unmatched: 7. The CDR3 has 15 residues. Germline V gene sequence: CDR1 SGHDT, CDR2 YYEEEE. CDR3 sequence (DNA): TGTGCCAGCAGCCGGACAGGGACTCCGAATGAAAAACTGTTTTTT. Its protein is CASSRTGTPNEKLFF.

The J gene is TRBJ1-4, the V gene TRBV6-1; 8 bases are shared with TRBD1. The J segment lost 4 bases and the V segment lost 6 bases, leaving 4 bases of the junction unmatched. Germline V gene data show CDR1 as MNHNS and CDR2 as SASEGT. This CDR3 is 14 amino acids long. The CDR3 DNA is TGTGCCAGCAGCCCCGACAGGGGTAATGAAAAACTGTTTTTT. Translated, it gives CASSPDRGNEKLFF.

The chain couples TRBV5-1 to TRBJ2-1; the D is unclear. From germline, CDR1 is SGHRS and CDR2 YFSETQ. V lost 1 base, J lost 9 bases, and 11 bases lay in between. The CDR3 extends over 13 amino acids. Here the CDR3 DNA reads TGCGCCAGCAGCTTGTCTCCGGGTAGTGAGCAGTTCTTC. Its protein is CASSLSPGSEQFF.

This clonotype was recorded many times. The chain has TRBV10-3 and TRBJ2-3; 8 positions agree with TRBD2. Per germline, CDR1 ENHRY and CDR2 SYGVKD. V trimming: 8 bases; J trimming: 5 bases; junction bases outside the gene matches: 6. CDR3 length: 13 residues. The CDR3 DNA is TGTGCCATCCAAGCGGGAGCGATAGATACGCAGTATTTT. Protein: CAIQAGAIDTQYF.